This T cell receptor beta chain was profiled in a study of blood T cells in healthy people across ages. Study conclusions and caveats: A roughly linear age-dependent decrease characterized TCR beta diversity per million T cells.

Germline V CDR1 and CDR2: LNHDA, SQIVND (reference sequence). V was pared by 7 bases and J by 2 bases, with 14 bases between. CDR3 length: 14 amino acids. For the second PCR, which ran for about 6 to 11 cycles, a sample-barcoded 5' primer and a J-beta primer mix were used. Tagging of each cDNA molecule was performed by a template-switch adaptor with 12 random nucleotides. TCRdb redid the calling of the 5' RACE reads with MiXCR, one entry per CDR3 protein. Of around 500,000 distinct CDR3 sequences listed, about 27% were seen once; the top ten hold approximately 3.7%. As concerns this clonotype: What it binds is not known.

Ranging in age from about 6 to 100, the donors were healthy Caucasian individuals from Russia. Total RNA was isolated from each sample in quantities of at least 5 micrograms. These records were also assigned to another study, of T cells of mothers and their children.

The TCR comes from a boy aged 2-15 years in good health. The sequenced sample was blood. The rearrangement uses TRBV19 and TRBJ1-2; no clear D gene. CDR3 DNA: TGTGCCAGTACCATCCAGGCAGGCAACTATGGCTACACCTTC. Amino acids: CASTIQAGNYGYTF.